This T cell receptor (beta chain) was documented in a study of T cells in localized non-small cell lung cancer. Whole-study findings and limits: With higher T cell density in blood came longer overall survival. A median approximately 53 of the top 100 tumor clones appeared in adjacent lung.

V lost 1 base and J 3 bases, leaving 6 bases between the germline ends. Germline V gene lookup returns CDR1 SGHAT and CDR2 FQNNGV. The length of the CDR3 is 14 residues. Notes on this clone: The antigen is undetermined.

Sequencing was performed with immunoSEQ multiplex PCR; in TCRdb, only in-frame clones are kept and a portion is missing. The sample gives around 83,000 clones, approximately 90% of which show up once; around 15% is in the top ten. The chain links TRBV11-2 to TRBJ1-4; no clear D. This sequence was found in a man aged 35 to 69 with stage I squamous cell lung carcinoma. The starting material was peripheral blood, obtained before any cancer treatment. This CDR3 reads CASSLGNSNEKLFF. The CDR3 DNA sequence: TGTGCCAGCAGCTTAGGGAACTCTAATGAAAAACTGTTTTTT.